Below, 22 T cell receptor beta chains from the same sample are listed, as sequenced in a study of tumor-infiltrating lymphocytes in primary liver carcinoma. Germline DNA was extracted too, while blood RNA derived from unsorted whole blood. With a constant-region primer, TCR beta cDNA was made from approximately 500 ng of total RNA. Nested multiplex PCR, run for three rounds with slightly modified ARM-PCR, yielded TCR beta libraries. TRBV1-TRBV30 forward primers paired with a C-beta reverse primer were used in the first two PCR rounds, which ran roughly 10 cycles each. TCRdb analysed the multiplex PCR reads with MiXCR anew, one entry per CDR3 protein. The data show fewer than 400,000 distinct CDR3 sequences, with around 50% seen just once and over 15% held by the top ten. The sequencing sample was made of peripheral blood. The receptors shown here come from a woman under 40 with primary liver carcinoma and hepatitis B virus infection.

Many counts were recorded for this clonotype. This chain joins TRBV11-1 and TRBJ2-7; 7 bases are shared with TRBD1. Germline CDR1 SGHAT, CDR2 FQDESV (reference sequence). The length of the CDR3 is 14 residues. The trim removed 3 bases at V and 2 bases at J, leaving 4 bases unmatched. In DNA, the CDR3 is TGTGCCAGCAGCTTTGGGACAGATACCTACGAGCAGTACTTC. Its protein product is CASSFGTDTYEQYF. Based on the CDR3 plus reference TRBV11-1 and TRBJ2-7, the full variable domain is EAEVAQSPRYKITEKSQAVAFWCDPISGHATLYWYRQILGQGPELLVQFQDESVVDDSQLPKDRFSAERLKGVDSTLKIQPAELGDSAMYLCASSFGTDTYEQYFGPGTRLTVT.

As concerns this clonotype: This clone may be a read error of a much larger clone one base away. This chain connects TRBV6-5 to TRBJ1-5; TRBD1 matches at 8 bases. CDR1 and CDR2 (germline): MNHEY, SVGAGI. The CDR3 covers 14 residues. The CDR3 spells CVSSPDRGYQPQHF. CDR3 DNA sequence: TGTGTCAGCAGCCCAGACAGGGGCTATCAGCCCCAGCATTTT.

About this clonotype: A much larger clone differs from this one at a single base, so this may be a read error. The rearrangement uses TRBV29-1 and TRBJ2-1, with 11 bases aligning to TRBD2. The CDR3 consists of 16 residues. Germline V gene sequence: CDR1 SQVTM, CDR2 ANQGSEA. The V segment lost 3 bases and the J segment 8 bases; nucleotides outside the gene matches: 12. This CDR3 is CSVDLPTSGNSDEQFF. The CDR3, as DNA: TGCAGCGTTGATCTCCCGACTAGCGGGAATTCGGATGAGCAGTTCTTC.

The chain uses TRBV7-8 and TRBJ2-1; D is possibly TRBD1 or TRBD2 (7 bases each). The CDR3 sequence is 17 residues long. V shed 5 bases and J shed 1 base, with 18 bases lying between them. Germline V gene lookup returns CDR1 SGHVS and CDR2 FQNEAQ. CDR3 sequence (DNA): TGTGCCAGCAGCCAAGGAGGGGGCGGGAGTTCCTACAATGAGCAGTTCTTC. This codes for CASSQGGGGSSYNEQFF.

This chain links TRBV4-2 with TRBJ2-1, with 8 bases identical to TRBD1. CDR1 is LGHNA and CDR2 is YNFKEQ in the germline V gene. This CDR3 contains 16 residues. Germline trimming cut 4 bases from V and 6 bases from J; bases unmatched to any gene: 11. DNA of the CDR3: TGTGCCAGCAGCCGACGGACAGGGTCAGGTGTCAATGAGCAGTTCTTC. Amino acid sequence: CASSRRTGSGVNEQFF.

This chain joins TRBV10-3 and TRBJ2-5; D call uncertain. CDR1 ENHRY and CDR2 SYGVKD come from the germline V gene. The ends were cut back, 2 bases at V and 5 bases at J, with 9 bases in the middle. The CDR3 spans 13 residues. The CDR3 nucleotides read TGTGCCATCAGTGAGCATAGCCGGGAGACCCAGTACTTC. It specifies CAISEHSRETQYF.

There are many counts of this clonotype. The CDR3 loop is CASSWGDSGNTIYF. CDR3 nucleotide sequence: TGTGCCAGCAGTTGGGGGGACTCTGGAAACACCATATATTTT. V and J are TRBV6-5 and TRBJ1-3; D may be TRBD1 (5 bases). The germline V and J ends were trimmed by 4 bases and 0 bases, with 7 bases remaining between them. Germline V gives CDR1 MNHEY, CDR2 SVGAGI. This CDR3 region has 14 residues.

The chain joins TRBV5-4 to TRBJ2-1; D call uncertain. V was trimmed by 0 bases and J by 3 bases, leaving 13 bases between them. The CDR3 runs to 16 residues. Germline CDR1 reads SGHNT; CDR2 reads YYREEE (reference sequence). CDR3 region: CASSLAGGRYYNEQFF. The DNA for the CDR3 is TGTGCCAGCAGCTTGGCGGGTGGCCGCTACTACAATGAGCAGTTCTTC. The whole variable domain, remainder taken from reference TRBV5-4 and TRBJ2-1, is ETGVTQSPTHLIKTRGQQVTLRCSSQSGHNTVSWYQQALGQGPQFIFQYYREEENGRGNFPPRFSGLQFPNYSSELNVNALELDDSALYLCASSLAGGRYYNEQFFGPGTRLTVL.

Regarding this clonotype: The junction and the germline gene differ at one end; a read error may be behind it. This rearrangement joins TRBV6-1 to TRBJ2-5, with 7 bases aligning to TRBD2. The CDR3 totals 19 residues. The germline V gene has CDR1 MNHNS and CDR2 SASEGT. The CDR3 coding sequence is TGTGCCAACAGTGAAGCTCAGCCGGGACTAACGGGAATTGTTGAGACCCAGTACTTC. This encodes CANSEAQPGLTGIVETQYF.

In the case of this clonotype: As the CDR3 is not closed by the conserved phenylalanine or tryptophan, this likely results from a read error. The CDR3 loop is CASSLDWTSTDTQYS. Written as DNA, the CDR3 is TGTGCCAGCAGTCTTGACTGGACTAGCACAGATACGCAGTATTCT. This sequence joins TRBV12-3 or TRBV12-4 and TRBJ2-3; perhaps TRBD2 as D (5 bases). The germline V and J ends were trimmed by 5 bases and 0 bases, with 12 bases remaining between them. This CDR3 comprises 15 residues.

V usage is TRBV14 and J usage is TRBJ2-5, with a possible D match to TRBD1 (6 bases). The V gene's germline CDR1 is SGHDN and CDR2 FVKESK. The germline V and J ends were trimmed by 5 bases and 4 bases, with 17 bases remaining between them. The CDR3 contains 15 residues. The DNA of the CDR3 is TGTGCCAGCAGCTCTACAGCCCAAGGGGGAGAGACCCAGTACTTC. This gives the protein CASSSTAQGGETQYF. Full variable domain (missing parts from reference TRBV14 and TRBJ2-5): EAGVTQFPSHSVIEKGQTVTLRCDPISGHDNLYWYRRVMGKEIKFLLHFVKESKQDESGMPNNRFLAERTGGTYSTLKVQPAELEDSGVYFCASSSTAQGGETQYFGPGTRLLVL.

This clonotype showed up many times. The V and J genes are TRBV12-3 or TRBV12-4 and TRBJ2-7, with TRBD1 matching over 9 bases. CDR3 length: 14 amino acids. V gave up 4 bases and J gave up 5 bases; unmatched junction bases: 6. This CDR3 reads CASSSPDRGHEQYF. CDR3 nucleotide sequence: TGTGCCAGCAGTTCCCCGGACAGGGGCCACGAGCAGTACTTC.

Comment on this clonotype: A much bigger clone sits one base away, suggesting this may be a read error. The V call is TRBV6-1, the J call TRBJ2-1, with TRBD2 matching over 15 bases. The CDR3 contains 16 residues. Germline lookup yields CDR1 MNHNS and CDR2 SASEGT. In DNA form, the CDR3 reads TGTGCCAGCAGTGTCGGACTAGCGGGAGGGGACAATGAGCAGTCCTTC. Translated: CASSVGLAGGDNEQSF.

This clonotype was seen once. The chain combines TRBV10-3 with TRBJ2-1, with 9 positions matching TRBD2. V shed 4 bases and J 9 bases; nucleotides not matched to a gene: 4. The CDR3 loop spans 13 amino acids. From germline, CDR1 is ENHRY and CDR2 SYGVKD. The CDR3, as DNA: TGTGCCATCAGTGTCGAGACTAGCGGTGAGCAGTTCTTC. It is translated as CAISVETSGEQFF.

Details on this clonotype: The missing conserved phenylalanine or tryptophan at the end of this CDR3 makes a read error likely. The chain carries TRBV29-1 and TRBJ2-1; D possibly corresponds to TRBD2 (5 bases). Germline CDR1 reads SQVTM; CDR2 reads ANQGSEA. The CDR3 totals 13 residues. The CDR3 DNA reads TGTAGCGTTGAGAGCTCGATAAGCGATGAGCAGTTCCTC. Protein sequence: CSVESSISDEQFL.

Only a few counts were recorded for this clonotype. The chain combines TRBV5-6 with TRBJ1-1; a possible D gene is TRBD1 (5 bases). Trimming stripped 2 bases from V and 1 base from J, with 21 bases between. Germline CDR1 reads SGHDT; CDR2 reads YYEEEE. CDR3 size: 18 residues. This chain's CDR3 is CASSFSPRQNYWNTEAFF. DNA of the CDR3: TGTGCCAGCAGCTTCTCCCCTCGACAGAACTACTGGAACACTGAAGCTTTCTTT.

The chain combines TRBV12-3 or TRBV12-4 with TRBJ1-1; no firm D call. V was cut by 3 bases and J by 7 bases, with 18 bases left in between. CDR3 length equals 15 residues. The CDR3 is CASSFWAGYPLEAFF. DNA of the CDR3: TGTGCCAGCAGTTTTTGGGCGGGATATCCTCTTGAAGCTTTCTTT.

This clonotype was found a few times. This chain uses TRBV2 with TRBJ2-7; no reliable D call. V lost 6 bases and J lost 5, with 17 bases in between. The germline V gene has CDR1 SNHLY and CDR2 FYNNEI. This CDR3 is 14 amino acids long. The chain's CDR3 is CASRQGPQAHEQYF. CDR3 DNA sequence: TGTGCCAGCAGGCAAGGACCCCAAGCCCACGAGCAGTACTTC. Full variable domain (rest looked up from reference TRBV2 and TRBJ2-7): EPEVTQTPSHQVTQMGQEVILRCVPISNHLYFYWYRQILGQKVEFLVSFYNNEISEKSEIFDDQFSVERPDGSNFTLKIRSTKLEDSAMYFCASRQGPQAHEQYFGPGTRLTVT.

As for this clonotype: With a much larger clone just one base away, this may be a read error. The chain uses TRBV29-1 and TRBJ2-5, with D possibly TRBD1 on 5 matching bases. The CDR3 loop spans 14 amino acids. Germline loops: CDR1 SQVTM, CDR2 ANQGSEA. V was cut by 1 base and J by 5 bases, with 14 bases left in between. The CDR3 protein is CSVEGLVKGETQYF. The DNA of the CDR3 is TGCAGCGTTGAAGGTCTCGTGAAGGGGGAGACCCAGTACTTC.

This clonotype occurred once. This may arise from a read error, as a much more abundant clone is one base away. The chain combines TRBV29-1 with TRBJ1-1; no clear D. This CDR3 has 16 amino acids. The V gene's germline CDR1 is SQVTM and CDR2 ANQGSEA. Written as DNA, the CDR3 is TGCGGCGTTTCGGCCCTACGAGGGTCGACGAACACTGAAGCTTTCTTT. This codes for CGVSALRGSTNTEAFF.

CDR3 DNA: TGTGTCACCCGGACAGGGGCCTCCTACGAGCAGTACTTC. This translates into CVTRTGASYEQYF. The chain recombines TRBV6-2 or TRBV6-3 with TRBJ2-7, with TRBD1 matching over 9 bases. The CDR3 is 13 amino acids. CDR1 is MNHEY and CDR2 is SVGEGT in the germline V gene.

The genes are TRBV5-4 and TRBJ1-2; tentative D call: TRBD1 (5 bases). The V and J ends lost 6 bases and 7 bases respectively, with 19 bases between them. Germline V gives CDR1 SGHNT, CDR2 YYREEE (reference sequence). This CDR3 is 14 amino acids long. CDR3 in amino acids: CASINDGGTGGYTF. CDR3 nucleotide sequence: TGTGCCAGCATCAACGATGGGGGGACGGGTGGCTACACCTTC.